This TCR beta chain came from a study of blood T cell repertoires in COVID-19. The repertoire was sequenced with immunoSEQ multiplex PCR; TCRdb's copy has only in-frame clones and lacks some. The sample includes roughly 250,000 clones, around 81% seen only once; the top ten take roughly 2.9%. The CDR3 loop spans 13 amino acids. Germline V gene lookup returns CDR1 SQVTM and CDR2 ANQGSEA. Trimming left V 4 bases short and J 4 bases short, with 12 bases between. Material for sequencing was peripheral blood. The clonotype was recovered from a woman aged 55 to 70 with active or convalescent COVID-19. This chain connects TRBV29-1 to TRBJ2-3; maybe TRBD1 (5 bases). CDR3 nucleotide sequence: TGCAGCGTTGGATCTTCAGGGCCAGATACGCAGTATTTT. It codes for CSVGSSGPDTQYF.